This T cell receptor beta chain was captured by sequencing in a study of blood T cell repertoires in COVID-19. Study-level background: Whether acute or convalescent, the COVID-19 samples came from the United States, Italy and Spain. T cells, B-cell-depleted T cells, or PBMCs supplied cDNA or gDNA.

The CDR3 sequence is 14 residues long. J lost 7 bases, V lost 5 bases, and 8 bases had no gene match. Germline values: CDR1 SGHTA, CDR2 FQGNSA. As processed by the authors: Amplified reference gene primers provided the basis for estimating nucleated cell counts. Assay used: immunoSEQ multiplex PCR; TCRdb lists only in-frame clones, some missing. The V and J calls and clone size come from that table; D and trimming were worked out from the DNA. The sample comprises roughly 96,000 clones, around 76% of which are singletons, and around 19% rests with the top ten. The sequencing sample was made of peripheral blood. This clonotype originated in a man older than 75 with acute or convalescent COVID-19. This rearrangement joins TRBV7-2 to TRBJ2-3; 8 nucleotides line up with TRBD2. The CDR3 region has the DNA TGTGCCAGCAGCCCCCGGGGGGGCGGGAATACGCAGTATTTT. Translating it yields CASSPRGGGNTQYF.